This T cell receptor (beta chain) emerged from a study of graft-versus-host responses after intestinal transplantation. Study overall: Every recipient underwent anti-thymocyte globulin induction, then tacrolimus and steroids for approximately three years.

Profiling relied on immunoSEQ multiplex PCR, and the TCRdb table lists in-frame clones only, not all of them. The sample has about 94,000 clones, 90% to 95% seen once. Whole-study results and caveats: Peak circulating GvH clone levels tracked with early post-transplant HvG declines. Present in recipient marrow, GvH clones included some that appeared first in ileum or blood.

This clone is a singleton in its sample. The antigen is unknown. This receptor was obtained from a human donor who received an intestinal transplant. Sequencing used unstimulated CD8+ T cells sorted from spleen or lymph node cells, obtained before intestinal transplant.

The CDR3 coding sequence is TGCAGCGTTGCGCCCGCCCGCCCCCGGGGGTCTTTCGGGTACAATGAGCAGTTCTTC. It yields the protein CSVAPARPRGSFGYNEQFF. The rearrangement joins TRBV29-1 to TRBJ2-1, with D perhaps matching TRBD2 (6 bases). Germline values: CDR1 SQVTM, CDR2 ANQGSEA. This CDR3 spans 19 amino acids. V lost 4 bases to trimming and J lost 4 bases, with 29 bases between them.